This entry lists 20 T cell receptor beta chains sequenced from one sample in a study of shared clonotypes between healthy human individuals. The protocol was immunoSEQ multiplex PCR, while the TCRdb copy is restricted to in-frame clones and leaves out a portion. The table includes 740,000 or so clones, about 80% detected once. Input material: memory CD4+ T cells sorted from blood. The subset was: CD45RA-negative fraction. All receptors come from a woman under 40 in good health.

The CDR3 nucleotides read TGTGCCAGCAGCTCGAACACCGTAGAGACCCAGTACTTC. Translation gives CASSSNTVETQYF. The chain links TRBV5-4 to TRBJ2-5; unclear D gene. The V gene's germline CDR1 is SGHNT and CDR2 YYREEE (reference sequence). CDR3 length equals 13 residues. Trimming shortened V by 3 bases and J by 4 bases, and 10 bases separated the two germline ends.

The rearrangement links TRBV28 to TRBJ1-5, with D maybe TRBD1 (6 bases). The CDR3 runs 14 residues. CDR1 is MDHEN, CDR2 SYDVKM, per germline. V lost 6 bases to trimming and J lost 6 bases, with 15 bases between them. CDR3 protein: CASSRGGSGQPQHF. CDR3 DNA sequence: TGTGCCAGCAGCAGGGGAGGATCGGGTCAGCCCCAGCATTTT.

This clone was picked up many times. The chain recombines TRBV4-1 with TRBJ1-3; D not certain. The CDR3 consists of 17 residues. V lost 1 base and J 2 bases, leaving 15 bases between the germline ends. The germline CDR1 and CDR2 sequences are MGHRA and YSYEKL. The CDR3 sequence is CASSQVFDNNPGNTIYF. The CDR3 nucleotides are TGCGCCAGCAGCCAAGTCTTTGACAATAACCCTGGAAACACCATATATTTT.

As to this clone: A junction end diverges from the germline sequence, so it may reflect a read error. The rearrangement uses TRBV7-8 and TRBJ2-7, with D perhaps assigned TRBD1 or TRBD2 (5 bases each). The CDR3 spans 15 residues. The germline V gene has CDR1 SGHVS and CDR2 FQNEAQ. CDR3 coding DNA: TGCGCCAGCAGCCAACCTACGGGGACCAATTACGAGCAGTACTTC. Amino acid sequence: CASSQPTGTNYEQYF.

This clone was picked up one time. The chain has TRBV9 and TRBJ2-7; D may match TRBD1 or TRBD2 (5 bases each). V was shortened by 4 bases and J by 0 bases, with 11 bases between the two germline ends. The CDR3 is made up of 14 amino acids. The V gene's germline CDR1 is SGDLS and CDR2 YYNGEE. The CDR3 bases are TGTGCCAGCAGCCCCCGTGGGGGCTCCTACGAGCAGTACTTC. Its protein product is CASSPRGGSYEQYF.

V is TRBV10-3 and J is TRBJ2-7, with D tentatively TRBD1 (10 bases). V dropped 7 bases and J dropped 4 bases, with 17 bases sitting between them. CDR1 is ENHRY, CDR2 SYGVKD, per germline. This CDR3 region has 14 residues. CDR3 sequence (DNA): TGTGCCATCAAAGCGGGGGGACAGGGGTACGAGCAGTACTTC. Protein sequence: CAIKAGGQGYEQYF.

The chain recombines TRBV4-1 with TRBJ2-3; 8 positions match TRBD2. Trimming cost V 0 bases and J 3 bases; bases outside gene matches: 8. CDR3 length: 17 residues. Germline CDR1 reads MGHRA; CDR2 reads YSYEKL. This chain's CDR3 is CASSQDSKASGTDTQYF. Here the CDR3 DNA reads TGCGCCAGCAGCCAAGATTCGAAGGCTAGCGGGACAGATACGCAGTATTTT.

V is TRBV6-4 and J is TRBJ2-5; D perhaps matches TRBD1 (7 bases). Germline V gene sequence: CDR1 MRHNA, CDR2 SNTAGT. The CDR3 spans 14 residues. Trimming took 3 bases from V and 4 from J, leaving 12 bases between them. Written as DNA, the CDR3 is TGTGCCAGCAGTGAAACAGGGGAGGCAGAGACCCAGTACTTC. It yields the protein CASSETGEAETQYF.

The chain links TRBV5-1 to TRBJ2-3; 7 bases are shared with TRBD2. J lost 2 bases, V lost 3 bases, and 9 bases had no gene match. The CDR3 runs to 16 residues. Germline CDR1 reads SGHRS; CDR2 reads YFSETQ. CDR3 protein: CASSSGGGQYTDTQYF. The CDR3 nucleotides are TGCGCCAGCAGCTCCGGCGGGGGTCAATACACAGATACGCAGTATTTT.

DNA for the CDR3: TGTGCCAGCAGTTTAGGGCGACAAGACAATGAGCAGTTCTTC. Its translation is CASSLGRQDNEQFF. The chain joins TRBV28 to TRBJ2-1; D remains unclear. Between the trimmed V and J ends, which lost 2 bases and 5 bases, there was a span of 10 bases. Germline V gives CDR1 MDHEN, CDR2 SYDVKM. The CDR3 has 14 residues.

The gene calls are TRBV7-8 and TRBJ2-2; D unclear. Deletions cut 7 bases from V and 6 bases from J, with 6 bases between. The CDR3 spans 11 residues. CDR1 SGHVS and CDR2 FQNEAQ come from the germline V gene. CDR3 residues: CASTRAGELFF. The CDR3 DNA reads TGTGCCAGCACCAGAGCCGGGGAGCTGTTTTTT.

A single count supports this clone. The chain joins TRBV11-2 to TRBJ1-5; D is uncertain. Germline lookup yields CDR1 SGHAT and CDR2 FQNNGV. The CDR3 consists of 13 residues. The V end lost 0 bases, the J end lost 5 bases, and 5 bases lay between the germline ends. CDR3 region: CASSLERDQPQHF. As DNA, the CDR3 is TGTGCCAGCAGCTTAGAACGAGATCAGCCCCAGCATTTT.

The chain has TRBV5-6 and TRBJ2-5; D not certain. V shed 3 bases and J shed 1 base, with 10 bases lying between them. The germline V gene encodes CDR1 SGHDT and CDR2 YYEEEE. The CDR3 contains 14 residues. The CDR3 loop is CASSWKASQETQYF. CDR3 DNA: TGTGCCAGCAGCTGGAAGGCTAGCCAAGAGACCCAGTACTTC.

This clone was observed a handful of times. The chain combines TRBV5-6 with TRBJ2-7; TRBD1 agrees at 7 bases. V shed 4 bases, J shed 3 bases, and the junction held 7 bases outside the gene matches. This CDR3 has 14 amino acids. Germline CDR1 reads SGHDT; CDR2 reads YYEEEE. CDR3 DNA: TGTGCCAGCAGCCGTCCGACAGGGAACTACGAGCAGTACTTC. This translates into CASSRPTGNYEQYF.

V and J are TRBV28 and TRBJ1-3; 9 positions agree with TRBD1. With V trimmed by 7 bases and J by 4 bases, 8 bases remained unmatched. Germline CDR1 is MDHEN and CDR2 is SYDVKM. The length of the CDR3 is 15 residues. The CDR3: CASTYSTGGGNTIYF. DNA of the CDR3: TGTGCCAGCACCTACTCAACAGGGGGCGGAAACACCATATATTTT.

As regards this clone: Possible read error: a much larger clone is one base away. The rearrangement links TRBV7-2 to TRBJ1-5, with unresolved D. V gave up 1 base and J gave up 0 bases, with 1 base separating them. Per the germline V gene, CDR1 is SGHTA and CDR2 is FQGNSA. The CDR3 extends over 13 amino acids. The CDR3 sequence is CASSLDSNQPQHF. CDR3 nucleotides: TGTGCCAGCAGCTTAGATAGCAATCAGCCCCAGCATTTT. Variable domain in full (rest from reference TRBV7-2 and TRBJ1-5): GAGVSQSPSNKVTEKGKDVELRCDPISGHTALYWYRQSLGQGLEFLIYFQGNSAPDKSGLPSDRFSAERTGGSVSTLTIQRTQQEDSAVYLCASSLDSNQPQHFGDGTRLSIL.

V and J are TRBV30 and TRBJ2-1; possible D gene TRBD1, 6 bases. Per the germline V gene, CDR1 is GTSNPN and CDR2 is SVGIG (reference sequence). The V end lost 2 bases, the J end lost 6 bases, and 11 bases lay between the germline ends. The CDR3 has 13 residues. The CDR3 nucleotides read TGTGCCTGGAGTAGAGGGGGAGTCAATGAGCAGTTCTTC. Protein sequence: CAWSRGGVNEQFF.

This clone was recorded once. The rearrangement joins TRBV9 to TRBJ1-2; D may be TRBD1 (6 bases). Germline CDR1 and CDR2: SGDLS and YYNGEE. The CDR3 loop spans 15 amino acids. Trimming stripped 4 bases from V and 7 bases from J, with 20 bases between. The CDR3 DNA is TGTGCCAGCAGCAGCAGGGGAGCAAACCCTATTGGCTACACCTTC. It is translated as CASSSRGANPIGYTF.

This clone came up once. Here the CDR3 reads CASSSYEETGELFF. In DNA form, the CDR3 reads TGTGCCAGCAGTTCCTATGAGGAGACCGGGGAGCTGTTTTTT. The rearrangement uses TRBV6-6 and TRBJ2-2; no clear D. Germline loops: CDR1 MNHNY, CDR2 SVGAGI (reference sequence). The V end was cut by 4 bases, the J end by 5 bases, with 11 bases between. CDR3 length equals 14 residues.

This clone appeared many times. This sequence joins TRBV5-4 and TRBJ1-5, with a tentative D call TRBD1 (6 bases). This CDR3 has 13 residues. From germline, CDR1 is SGHNT and CDR2 YYREEE (reference sequence). Trimming stripped 4 bases from V and 8 bases from J, with 13 bases between. CDR3 loop: CASSGGSPEPQHF. In DNA form, the CDR3 reads TGTGCCAGCAGCGGGGGCAGCCCTGAGCCCCAGCATTTT.